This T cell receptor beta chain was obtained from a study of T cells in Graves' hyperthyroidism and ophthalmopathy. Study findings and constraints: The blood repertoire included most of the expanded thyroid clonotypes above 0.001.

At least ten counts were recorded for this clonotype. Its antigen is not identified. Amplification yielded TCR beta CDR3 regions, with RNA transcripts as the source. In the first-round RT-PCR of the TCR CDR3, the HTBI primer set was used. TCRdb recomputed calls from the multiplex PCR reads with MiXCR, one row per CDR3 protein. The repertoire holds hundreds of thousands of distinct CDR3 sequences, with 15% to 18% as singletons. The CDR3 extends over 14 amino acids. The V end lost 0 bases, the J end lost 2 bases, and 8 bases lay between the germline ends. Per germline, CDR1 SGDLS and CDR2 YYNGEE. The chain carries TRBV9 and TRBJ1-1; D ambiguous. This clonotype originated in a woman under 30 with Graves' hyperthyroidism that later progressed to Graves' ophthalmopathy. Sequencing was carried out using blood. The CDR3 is CASSVDARNTEAFF. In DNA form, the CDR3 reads TGTGCCAGCAGCGTAGATGCCCGAAACACTGAAGCTTTCTTT.